This TCR beta chain is from a study of breast tumors, draining lymph nodes, adjacent tissues. Breast cancer patients provided tissue from their axillary draining lymph nodes. Each CDR3 protein gets one entry after TCRdb re-called the multiplex PCR reads with MiXCR. The profile shows approximately 130,000 distinct CDR3 sequences, approximately 20% of them singletons. V was shortened by 1 base and J by 4 bases, with 12 bases between the two germline ends. Germline CDR1 SGHNT, CDR2 YYREEE (reference sequence). The length of the CDR3 is 16 residues. This clonotype was observed a few times. Sequenced input: axillary lymph node tissue. This receptor was obtained from a female donor with breast cancer. Some clones in this sample may be carry-over from other donors' samples. The chain has TRBV5-4 and TRBJ2-6; TRBD1 is a possible D gene (6 bases). CDR3 sequence reads: CASSLYTGSGANVLTF. The CDR3, as DNA: TGTGCCAGCAGCTTGTACACAGGGTCCGGGGCCAACGTCCTGACTTTC.